This T cell receptor beta chain appears in the sequencing data of a study of blood T cell repertoires in COVID-19. Turning to the study itself: Italy, Spain and the United States were the sources of the convalescent and acute COVID-19 samples. T cells, B-cell-depleted T cells, or PBMCs supplied cDNA or gDNA.

Under the authors' procedure: Amplification of reference gene primers was used by the study to estimate nucleated cell counts. Sequenced by immunoSEQ multiplex PCR; TCRdb stores in-frame clones only, minus some. V and J calls and clone size are as listed in that table; D and trimming were resolved from the DNA. The sample consists of about 280,000 clones, 80% to 90% of them appearing once. Sequenced: peripheral blood. The sequence was collected from a woman between 70 and 85 years old with acute or convalescent COVID-19.

CDR3 sequence reads: CASSQTTRGMNTEAFF. Here the CDR3 DNA reads TGTGCCAGCTCCCAGACCACCCGAGGAATGAACACTGAAGCTTTCTTT. The chain combines TRBV18 with TRBJ1-1; D gene unclear. V dropped 6 bases and J dropped 0 bases, with 17 bases sitting between them. The CDR3 extends over 16 amino acids. Germline values: CDR1 KGHSH, CDR2 LQKENI.